These T cell receptor beta chains were read from a single sample in a study of blood T cell repertoires in COVID-19. Some clones are missing from TCRdb's copy, which holds only in-frame ones; the method was immunoSEQ multiplex PCR. This sample has 400,000 to 550,000 clones, with approximately 90% found just once. Sequences were obtained from PBMCs or T cells enriched from blood (not recorded which). These receptors were taken from a woman aged 18-29 years with acute COVID-19. Each CDR3 is given with its conserved first and last residue. A D gene is named only where the DNA matches it firmly. Clone size is not always given. Where it is, it says once, few, many or a class for expanded clones.

v_call	clone_size	j_call	d_call	cdr3_nt	cdr3_aa
TRBV9	-	TRBJ2-3	TRBD2	TGTGCCAGCAGCGTAGGGAGCGGGGGCACAGATACGCAGTATTTT	CASSVGSGGTDTQYF
TRBV19	-	TRBJ1-2	TRBD1	TGTGCCAGTAGTCCAATCGACAGGGAAGGGGATGGCTACACCTTC	CASSPIDREGDGYTF
TRBV2	-	TRBJ1-4	-	TGTGCCAGCACCCGACAGGCCGTCTCTAATGAAAAACTGTTTTTT	CASTRQAVSNEKLFF
TRBV6-5	-	TRBJ2-7	-	TGTGCCAGCAGTAGGGAACAGGGCTCCTACGAGCAGTACTTC	CASSREQGSYEQYF
TRBV10-3	-	TRBJ1-2	TRBD1	TGTGCCATCAGTCCTCAGGGGGATGGCTACACCTTC	CAISPQGDGYTF
TRBV28	few	TRBJ2-7	-	TGTGCCACCGTCCGGCGTACAGGGAGGGCCTACGAGCAGTACTTC	CATVRRTGRAYEQYF
TRBV29-1	-	TRBJ1-1	-	TGCAGCGTTGGAGGTTGGGACACTGAAGCTTTCTTT	CSVGGWDTEAFF
TRBV28	-	TRBJ1-5	TRBD1	TGTGCCAGCAGGTGGGGGACAGGGCTTGGGAATCAGCCCCAGCATTTT	CASRWGTGLGNQPQHF
TRBV7-3	-	TRBJ2-2	TRBD2	TGTGCCAGCAGCGCGGGGGCGAACACCGGGGAGCTGTTTTTT	CASSAGANTGELFF
TRBV11-3	-	TRBJ2-2	-	TGTGCCAGCAGCTTGAATCGCGGCGGGGAGCTGTTTTTT	CASSLNRGGELFF
TRBV7-8	-	TRBJ2-7	-	TGTGCCAGCAGCCATCGACACTCCTACGAGCAGTACTTC	CASSHRHSYEQYF
TRBV11-3	-	TRBJ2-1	TRBD2	TGTGCCAGCAGCTCGACGACGGGAGGACTAGCGGGCGGTGGCGGCGAGCAGTTCTTC	CASSSTTGGLAGGGGEQFF
TRBV5-1	few	TRBJ1-4	TRBD1	TGCGCCAGCAGCTTAAATCCGGGACAGGGGTCTGAAAAACTGTTTTTT	CASSLNPGQGSEKLFF
TRBV3-1/TRBV3-2	few	TRBJ2-2	-	TGTGCCAGCAGGCACATAGCGACCGGGGAGCTGTTTTTT	CASRHIATGELFF
TRBV7-9	-	TRBJ1-1	TRBD1	TGTGCCAGCAGAGCAAACAGGGGGCGAACTGAAGCTTTCTTT	CASRANRGRTEAFF
TRBV28	-	TRBJ2-7	-	TGTGCCAGCAAGGAGGAGGGGCACGAGCAGTACTTC	CASKEEGHEQYF
TRBV5-6	-	TRBJ2-2	TRBD1	TGTGCCAGCAGCTACGGGACAGTACGATTAAAGAACACCGGGGAGCTGTTTTTT	CASSYGTVRLKNTGELFF
TRBV15	-	TRBJ2-2	-	TGTGCCACCAGCAGTACACCGACCGGGGAGCTGTTTTTT	CATSSTPTGELFF
TRBV5-1	once	TRBJ2-7	TRBD2	TGCGCCAGCAGCTTGGGGGCTAGCGGGAACTACGAGCAGTACTTC	CASSLGASGNYEQYF
TRBV7-9	-	TRBJ1-5	TRBD1	TGTGCCAGCAGCTCCACACAGGGGGCGCGTAATCAGCCCCAGCATTTT	CASSSTQGARNQPQHF
TRBV19	-	TRBJ1-1	TRBD1	TGTGCCAGTAGTCCCATGGGACAGGGACGTGGAGCTTTCTTT	CASSPMGQGRGAFF
TRBV4-3	-	TRBJ2-2	TRBD1	TGCGCCAGCAGCCCGGGACAGGGAGGTTTAGTCACCGGGGAGCTGTTTTTT	CASSPGQGGLVTGELFF
TRBV11-2	-	TRBJ2-7	-	TGTGCCAGCAGCTTAAAGGGCAGGGGCGTCTCCTACGAGCAGTACTTC	CASSLKGRGVSYEQYF
TRBV27	few	TRBJ1-3	-	TGTGCCAGCAGTGAGTTTAGGGACAACAGAAACACCATATATTTT	CASSEFRDNRNTIYF
TRBV18	-	TRBJ2-5	-	TGTGCCAGCTCACCCGACTACCAAGAGACCCAGTACTTC	CASSPDYQETQYF
TRBV12-3/TRBV12-4	-	TRBJ2-5	-	TGTGCCAGCAGTTCCGAGGAAGAGACCCAGTACTTC	CASSSEEETQYF
TRBV15	-	TRBJ2-1	TRBD1	TGTGCCACCAGCAGAGAGCGGGACAGGGTTTTTAGTGAGCAGTTCTTC	CATSRERDRVFSEQFF
TRBV9	-	TRBJ1-2	-	TGTGCCAGCAGCGTAGACCCAGGTCCAGGCTATGGCTACACCTTC	CASSVDPGPGYGYTF
TRBV9	-	TRBJ2-1	-	TGTGCCAGCAGCGCAGGGGGACTGGGGATGTATGAGCAGTTCTTC	CASSAGGLGMYEQFF
TRBV3-1/TRBV3-2	-	TRBJ1-3	-	TGTGCCAGCAGCCAAGTGGAGGGGACCATATATTTT	CASSQVEGTIYF
TRBV12-2	-	TRBJ2-2	-	TGTGCAAGTCGCTTCCCTCTAGTGAACACCGGGGAGCTGTTTTTT	CASRFPLVNTGELFF
TRBV27	-	TRBJ2-7	TRBD1	TGTGCCAGCAGTTTTTCGGCAGGGGGCGCGGCCGAGCAGTACTTC	CASSFSAGGAAEQYF
TRBV5-4	-	TRBJ1-2	-	TGTGCCAGCAGCTTGGCCGGGGACTATGGCTACACCTTC	CASSLAGDYGYTF
TRBV5-5	-	TRBJ1-4	-	TGTGCCAGCAGCTTGGACGGAGGTAGAGAAAAACTGTTTTTT	CASSLDGGREKLFF
TRBV5-4	-	TRBJ2-1	TRBD2	TGTGCCAGCACCGCTAGCGGGGATAATGAGCAGTTCTTC	CASTASGDNEQFF
TRBV28	-	TRBJ1-5	-	TGTGCCAGCAGTTTGATGGCTCTAGGGACAAAAAATCAGCCCCAGCATTTT	CASSLMALGTKNQPQHF
TRBV19	-	TRBJ2-5	TRBD1	TGTGCCAGTAGTATAGGACAGGGGGCTGGGGAGACCCAGTACTTC	CASSIGQGAGETQYF
TRBV4-1	-	TRBJ2-1	-	TGCGCCAGCTCCCCACTCCCCGGAGGCAATGAGCAGTTCTTC	CASSPLPGGNEQFF
TRBV2	few	TRBJ1-1	TRBD1	TGTGCCAGCACCGAGATCCAGGGGGCTGAAGCTTTCTTT	CASTEIQGAEAFF
TRBV2	-	TRBJ2-5	TRBD2	TGTGCCAGCACCGTAGCGGGAGCGGACGAGACCCAGTACTTC	CASTVAGADETQYF
TRBV7-6	-	TRBJ2-1	-	TGTGCCAGCAGCTTAAACGGGGAGCGGGCCTACAATGAGCAGTTCTTC	CASSLNGERAYNEQFF